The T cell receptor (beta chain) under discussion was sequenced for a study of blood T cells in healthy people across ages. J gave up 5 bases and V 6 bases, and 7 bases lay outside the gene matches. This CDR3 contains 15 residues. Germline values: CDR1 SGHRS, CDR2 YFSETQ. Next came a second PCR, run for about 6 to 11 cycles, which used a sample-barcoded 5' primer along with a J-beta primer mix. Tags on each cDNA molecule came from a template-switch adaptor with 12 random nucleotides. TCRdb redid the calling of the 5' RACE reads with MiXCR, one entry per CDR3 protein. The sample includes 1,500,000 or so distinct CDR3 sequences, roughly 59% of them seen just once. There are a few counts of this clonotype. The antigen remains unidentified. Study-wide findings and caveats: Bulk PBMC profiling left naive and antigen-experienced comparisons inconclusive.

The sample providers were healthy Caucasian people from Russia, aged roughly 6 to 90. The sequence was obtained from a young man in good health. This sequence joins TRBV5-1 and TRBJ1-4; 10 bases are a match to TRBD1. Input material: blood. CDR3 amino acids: CASTDRDRGNEKLFF. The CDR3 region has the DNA TGCGCCAGCACGGACCGGGACAGGGGAAATGAAAAACTGTTTTTT.